This T cell receptor beta chain was identified in a study of cytomegalovirus exposure and HLA in healthy donors. The PCR used 60 Vbeta and 13 Jbeta primers. Here immunoSEQ multiplex PCR was the method, and the copy in TCRdb shows in-frame clones only, minus some. The profile shows some 90,000 clones, 81% of them singletons. This clone was seen more than once but under ten times. This CDR3 has 12 residues. CDR1 and CDR2 from the germline V gene are LNHNV and YYDKDF (reference sequence). Trimming took 5 bases from V and 3 from J, leaving 5 bases between them. This sequence originates from a human donor in good health. This chain joins TRBV15 and TRBJ1-5, with no clear D. The sequencing sample was made of PBMCs. CDR3 nucleotide sequence: TGTGCCACCAGCCTCCCCAATCAGCCCCAGCATTTT. This gives the protein CATSLPNQPQHF.